The 10 T cell receptor beta chains below were found in one sample sequenced in a study of preoperative IRX-2 immunotherapy in early breast cancer. TCRdb keeps only in-frame clones here, not all; method: immunoSEQ multiplex PCR. The sample contains approximately 98,000 clones, roughly 90% of which appear only once. The sample's treatment: preoperative locoregional IRX-2 cytokine immunotherapy. The sequencing here drew on tumor tissue, taken after IRX-2 immunotherapy. Every receptor here comes from a human donor with breast cancer.

Only one count was recorded for this clone. The CDR3 nucleotides are TGTGCCAGCACTCTGGACAGATCTTATCTTAACTATGGCTACACCTTC. The encoded protein is CASTLDRSYLNYGYTF. V and J are TRBV6-8 and TRBJ1-2; TRBD1 might be the D (6 bases). Germline CDR1 MNHGY, CDR2 SAAAGT. This CDR3 is built from 16 residues. V was clipped by 7 bases and J by 1 base, with 19 bases between them.

The chain is built from TRBV11-3 and TRBJ2-1; possible D gene TRBD2, 7 bases. CDR3 length equals 14 residues. CDR1 is SGHNT and CDR2 is YENEEA in the germline V gene. Trimming removed 7 bases from V and 5 bases from J, with 15 bases in between. CDR3 sequence: CASKYREGNNEQFF. In nucleotides, the CDR3 is TGTGCCAGCAAATACAGGGAGGGCAACAATGAGCAGTTCTTC.

V is TRBV18 and J is TRBJ2-6; a weak D match, TRBD2 (6 bases). The V gene lost 6 bases and the J gene lost 0 bases, with 18 bases spanning the gap. CDR1 KGHSH and CDR2 LQKENI come from the germline V gene. This CDR3 is 18 amino acids long. CDR3 nucleotides: TGTGCCAGCTCGGAGGGGTGGAGGCAAAGCTCTGGGGCCAACGTCCTGACTTTC. This sequence encodes CASSEGWRQSSGANVLTF.

This rearrangement joins TRBV18 to TRBJ2-1; a possible D gene is TRBD1 (5 bases). V was cut by 3 bases and J by 8 bases, with 14 bases left in between. The CDR3 consists of 14 residues. Germline V gene data show CDR1 as KGHSH and CDR2 as LQKENI. DNA for the CDR3: TGTGCCAGCTCACCCAGCGACAGAGTCGATGAGCAGTTCTTC. Translation gives CASSPSDRVDEQFF. Together with reference TRBV18 and TRBJ2-1, the CDR3 gives the full variable domain: NAGVMQNPRHLVRRRGQEARLRCSPMKGHSHVYWYRQLPEEGLKFMVYLQKENIIDESGMPKERFSAEFPKEGPSILRIQQVVRGDSAAYFCASSPSDRVDEQFFGPGTRLTVL.

This clone was recorded only once. The gene calls are TRBV28 and TRBJ1-1, with 9 bases identical to TRBD1. This CDR3 has 16 amino acids. The junction had 11 bases not matched to a gene; V was cut back by 8 bases and J by 1 base. Germline lookup yields CDR1 MDHEN and CDR2 SYDVKM. CDR3 DNA sequence: TGTGCCAGCCATCTGGGGGACAGGGCCGGGAACACTGAAGCTTTCTTT. Amino acid sequence: CASHLGDRAGNTEAFF.

V is TRBV6-8 and J is TRBJ2-7, with D tentatively TRBD1 (6 bases). The CDR3 has 16 residues. The V end was cut by 3 bases, the J end by 0 bases, with 15 bases between. Germline loops: CDR1 MNHGY, CDR2 SAAAGT. The CDR3 reads CASSYGGEEGSYEQYF. The CDR3 DNA follows: TGTGCCAGCAGTTATGGGGGCGAAGAAGGCTCCTACGAGCAGTACTTC.

The gene calls are TRBV7-5 and TRBJ2-1; the table's D call of TRBD1 was not tested on the DNA. TRBV7-5 is flagged as a pseudogene. This CDR3 comprises 16 residues. CDR3 loop: CASSSTETGRLWEQFF. The CDR3 region has the DNA TGTGCCAGCAGCTCTACCGAGACAGGGCGTTTATGGGAGCAGTTCTTC.

CDR3 sequence (DNA): TGCAGCGTTGAAACGGCCAACGGCAATACAGATACGCAGTATTTT. It specifies CSVETANGNTDTQYF. The chain links TRBV29-1 to TRBJ2-3, with D hard to call. CDR1 SQVTM and CDR2 ANQGSEA come from the germline V gene. V was pared by 2 bases and J by 3 bases, with 15 bases between. This CDR3 is built from 15 residues.

The V call is TRBV6-8, the J call TRBJ1-1; D may be TRBD1 (5 bases). CDR1 is MNHGY, CDR2 SAAAGT, per germline. The V gene lost 7 bases and the J gene lost 0 bases, with 18 bases spanning the gap. This CDR3 has 16 residues. The CDR3 DNA sequence: TGTGCCAGCATAGGCAGGGCCCGTTACTTGAACACTGAAGCTTTCTTT. Its translation is CASIGRARYLNTEAFF.

V and J are TRBV30 and TRBJ1-1, with 7 nucleotides matching TRBD1. V was pared by 3 bases and J by 3 bases, with 4 bases of the junction left unmatched. This CDR3 spans 13 amino acids. Per the germline V gene, CDR1 is GTSNPN and CDR2 is SVGIG (reference sequence). CDR3 coding DNA: TGTGCCTGGAGGTCTACAGGGGACACTGAAGCTTTCTTT. The encoded protein is CAWRSTGDTEAFF.